At least ten counts were recorded for the clone carrying this T cell receptor beta chain. This record comes from a study of T cells in Graves' hyperthyroidism and ophthalmopathy. TCR beta CDR3 regions were amplified from RNA. The HTBI primer set served for first-round RT-PCR of the TCR CDR3. TCRdb analysed the multiplex PCR reads with MiXCR anew, one entry per CDR3 protein. Of 750,000 to 950,000 distinct CDR3 sequences in the sample, over 35% were seen once. Lactation, pregnancy, other autoimmune disease or uncontrolled infection excluded patients. Trimming removed 2 bases from V and 8 bases from J, with 15 bases in between. This CDR3 spans 14 amino acids.

Specimen: blood. This chain uses TRBV12-3 or TRBV12-4 with TRBJ1-2, with no clear D. This receptor was identified in a man aged 18-30 years with Graves' hyperthyroidism. The CDR3 reads CASSLSLERGGYTF. Written as DNA, the CDR3 is TGTGCCAGCAGTTTATCTCTGGAGCGGGGAGGCTACACCTTC.